This is a list of T cell receptor beta chains from one sample in a study of T cells after yellow fever vaccination. TCRdb re-called the 5' RACE reads through MiXCR, storing one row per CDR3 protein. This sample has 150,000 to 200,000 distinct CDR3 sequences, with about 6.2% found just once. Source: CD4+ T cells sorted from PBMCs, taken on the day of the first yellow fever vaccination. Receptors were obtained from a man aged 18 to 29 who received the YFV17D yellow fever vaccine. The CDR3 runs from the conserved cysteine through the conserved F or W. A D gene is named only where the DNA matches it firmly. Part of the rows lack a size; the others show once, few, many or a class for expanded clones.

j_gene | abundance | v_gene | d_gene | CDR3aa | CDR3nt
TRBJ1-5 | many | TRBV20-1 | NA | CSATSWKANQPQHF | TGCAGTGCCACCTCTTGGAAGGCCAATCAGCCCCAGCATTTT
TRBJ2-3 | many | TRBV6-2/TRBV6-3 | NA | CASSWGGQATDTQYF | TGTGCCAGCAGTTGGGGAGGACAGGCCACAGATACGCAGTATTTT
TRBJ2-3 | NA | TRBV6-1 | NA | CASRTLGTDTQYF | TGTGCCAGTCGGACCCTCGGCACAGATACGCAGTATTTT
TRBJ2-7 | few | TRBV13 | TRBD1 | CASSGDRVARQYF | TGTGCCAGCAGCGGGGACAGGGTGGCGAGGCAGTACTTC
TRBJ1-1 | many | TRBV5-1 | NA | CASSLSGRAGGNTEAFF | TGCGCCAGCAGCTTGTCAGGCAGGGCTGGCGGGAACACTGAAGCTTTCTTT
TRBJ1-3 | many | TRBV28 | NA | CASSSPGESSGNTIYF | TGTGCCAGCAGTTCCCCCGGGGAAAGCTCTGGAAACACCATATATTTT
TRBJ1-1 | many | TRBV5-1 | NA | CASRESSNTEAFF | TGCGCCAGCAGAGAGAGTTCGAACACTGAAGCTTTCTTT
TRBJ2-3 | NA | TRBV7-2 | NA | CARGAHLALTDTQYF | TGTGCCAGAGGGGCCCACCTGGCTCTCACAGATACGCAGTATTTT
TRBJ1-5 | many | TRBV15 | NA | CATSLSLGREGQPQHF | TGTGCCACCAGTTTGAGCCTGGGAAGGGAGGGTCAGCCCCAGCATTTT
TRBJ2-6 | NA | TRBV9 | NA | CASNQGTGANVLTF | TGTGCCAGCAATCAGGGGACCGGGGCCAACGTCCTGACTTTC
TRBJ2-5 | few | TRBV15 | TRBD1 | CATSDRDQETQYF | TGTGCCACCAGCGACAGGGATCAAGAGACCCAGTACTTC
TRBJ1-5 | many | TRBV5-1 | NA | CASSPGHGNQPQHF | TGCGCCAGCAGCCCGGGACACGGCAATCAGCCCCAGCATTTT
TRBJ1-2 | few | TRBV20-1 | NA | CSARDQGFGYTF | TGCAGTGCTAGAGATCAGGGGTTTGGCTACACCTTC
TRBJ2-1 | many | TRBV20-1 | NA | CSATFLPPVQFF | TGCAGTGCTACGTTCCTGCCTCCCGTGCAGTTCTTC
TRBJ2-1 | many | TRBV9 | NA | CASSGYASFEQFF | TGTGCCAGCAGCGGTTACGCTTCGTTCGAGCAGTTCTTC
TRBJ1-2 | many | TRBV5-1 | NA | CASSPGFPLSDYGYTF | TGCGCCAGCAGCCCTGGATTCCCCCTTTCCGACTATGGCTACACCTTC
TRBJ1-1 | few | TRBV4-2 | NA | CASSQVRENTEAFF | TGTGCCAGCAGCCAAGTTCGGGAGAACACTGAAGCTTTCTTT
TRBJ2-2 | NA | TRBV20-1 | TRBD2 | CSARGLAGGDGELFF | TGCAGTGCTAGAGGACTAGCGGGGGGTGACGGGGAGCTGTTTTTT
TRBJ2-3 | many | TRBV6-1 | NA | CASSAETTQYF | TGTGCCAGCAGTGCAGAAACGACGCAGTATTTT
TRBJ2-3 | NA | TRBV5-4 | NA | CASSGVPDTQYF | TGTGCCAGCAGCGGGGTGCCAGATACGCAGTATTTT
TRBJ2-1 | many | TRBV30 | NA | CAWRGYNEQFF | TGTGCCTGGCGGGGGTACAATGAGCAGTTCTTC
TRBJ2-3 | many | TRBV5-1 | NA | CASSWAEDTQYF | TGCGCCAGCAGCTGGGCGGAAGATACGCAGTATTTT
TRBJ2-3 | many | TRBV7-2 | NA | CASSLDGGLADTQYF | TGTGCCAGCAGCTTAGATGGGGGACTGGCAGATACGCAGTATTTT
TRBJ2-7 | many | TRBV7-6 | NA | CASSLGGDAYEQYF | TGTGCCAGCAGCTTAGGCGGGGACGCCTACGAGCAGTACTTC
TRBJ2-3 | NA | TRBV5-3 | TRBD2 | CARSPTAGGPVRGDTQYF | TGTGCCAGAAGCCCGACCGCGGGGGGGCCAGTTCGTGGCGATACGCAGTATTTT
TRBJ2-5 | many | TRBV18 | TRBD1 | CASSVTGTVQETQYF | TGTGCCAGCTCAGTTACGGGGACAGTCCAAGAGACCCAGTACTTC
TRBJ2-3 | NA | TRBV5-4 | NA | CASSRQNTQYF | TGTGCCAGCAGCCGTCAGAATACGCAGTATTTT
TRBJ1-1 | many | TRBV6-5 | NA | CASSYVADVWNTEAFF | TGTGCCAGCAGTTACGTGGCCGACGTTTGGAACACTGAAGCTTTCTTT
TRBJ1-4 | many | TRBV6-2/TRBV6-3 | TRBD1 | CASRWTGNEKLFF | TGTGCCAGCAGGTGGACAGGGAATGAAAAACTGTTTTTT
TRBJ1-4 | few | TRBV7-8 | NA | CASSLRTNEKLFF | TGTGCCAGCAGCTTAAGGACTAATGAAAAACTGTTTTTT
TRBJ2-3 | many | TRBV7-9 | NA | CASSPQGNSLTDTQYF | TGTGCCAGCAGCCCCCAAGGTAACTCCCTCACAGATACGCAGTATTTT
TRBJ2-7 | many | TRBV2 | NA | CASSLTENYEQYF | TGTGCCAGCAGTCTTACCGAAAACTACGAGCAGTACTTC
TRBJ1-3 | few | TRBV4-3 | NA | CASSQVHSGNTIYF | TGCGCCAGCAGCCAAGTACACTCTGGAAACACCATATATTTT
TRBJ2-5 | few | TRBV4-2 | NA | CASSQDVSSQETQYF | TGTGCCAGCAGCCAAGATGTCAGTAGCCAAGAGACCCAGTACTTC
TRBJ2-3 | few | TRBV11-2 | TRBD2 | CASSLNPAGASNTDTQYF | TGTGCCAGCAGCCTAAATCCAGCGGGGGCCTCTAACACAGATACGCAGTATTTT
TRBJ1-5 | many | TRBV19 | TRBD1 | CASSRTGGGNQPQHF | TGTGCCAGTAGTCGGACAGGGGGAGGCAATCAGCCCCAGCATTTT
TRBJ1-6 | many | TRBV12-3/TRBV12-4 | TRBD1 | CASSFDRENSPLHF | TGTGCCAGCAGTTTTGACAGGGAGAATTCACCCCTCCACTTT
TRBJ1-6 | NA | TRBV15 | NA | CATSSDRPSPLHF | TGTGCCACCAGCAGTGACAGACCTTCACCCCTCCACTTT
TRBJ2-5 | many | TRBV24-1 | NA | CARAGENQETQYF | TGCGCCCGGGCAGGCGAAAACCAAGAGACCCAGTACTTC
TRBJ2-3 | many | TRBV28 | NA | CASSSPGTKALTDTQYF | TGTGCCAGCAGTTCGCCCGGGACAAAGGCTCTCACAGATACGCAGTATTTT
TRBJ1-1 | NA | TRBV5-4 | NA | CASTRGDSFEAFF | TGTGCCAGCACCCGGGGAGATTCATTTGAAGCTTTCTTT
TRBJ2-7 | many | TRBV12-3/TRBV12-4 | TRBD1 | CASSSQGTLYEQYF | TGTGCCAGCAGCTCACAGGGGACCCTCTACGAGCAGTACTTC
TRBJ1-2 | many | TRBV10-3 | TRBD1 | CAIRESTGDYGYTF | TGTGCCATCAGAGAGAGTACAGGGGACTATGGCTACACCTTC
TRBJ2-5 | many | TRBV2 | NA | CASSVETQYF | TGTGCCAGCAGTGTGGAGACCCAGTACTTC
TRBJ2-1 | NA | TRBV30 | NA | CAWKRLGYNEQFF | TGTGCCTGGAAGAGACTGGGCTATAATGAGCAGTTCTTC
TRBJ1-1 | NA | TRBV5-1 | NA | CASSPTPAPSFLTTEAFF | TGCGCCAGCAGCCCTACTCCGGCGCCCTCGTTTTTGACCACTGAAGCTTTCTTT
TRBJ2-3 | many | TRBV6-2/TRBV6-3 | NA | CASSTRGAATDTQYF | TGTGCCAGCAGCACCCGAGGGGCCGCTACAGATACGCAGTATTTT
TRBJ1-5 | few | TRBV12-3/TRBV12-4 | NA | CAFSLYLSSGRYNQPQHF | TGTGCCTTCAGTTTATACCTCTCCTCGGGACGGTACAATCAGCCCCAGCATTTT
TRBJ2-2 | many | TRBV12-3/TRBV12-4 | NA | CASSLGPGSCFF | NA
TRBJ1-1 | few | TRBV18 | NA | CASSPAGAEAFF | TGTGCCAGCTCACCGGCAGGAGCCGAAGCTTTCTTT
TRBJ2-3 | many | TRBV12-3/TRBV12-4 | NA | CASSPGVSTDTQYF | TGTGCCAGCAGTCCCGGGGTTAGCACAGATACGCAGTATTTT
TRBJ1-2 | NA | TRBV5-1 | NA | CASSLVGDYGYTF | TGCGCCAGCAGCTTGGTTGGGGACTATGGCTACACCTTC
TRBJ1-1 | many | TRBV18 | NA | CASRAGAGMNTEAFF | TGTGCCAGCCGCGCTGGGGCAGGGATGAACACTGAAGCTTTCTTT
TRBJ2-7 | NA | TRBV29-1 | NA | CSVGVGSRTVDEQYF | TGCAGCGTTGGGGTAGGTTCCAGGACAGTGGACGAGCAGTACTTC
TRBJ1-5 | few | TRBV19 | NA | CASILRGSNQPQHF | TGTGCCAGTATCTTGAGGGGGAGCAATCAGCCCCAGCATTTT
TRBJ2-5 | many | TRBV3-1 | NA | CASSQMAGEETQYF | TGTGCCAGCAGCCAGATGGCGGGTGAGGAGACCCAGTACTTC
TRBJ1-1 | many | TRBV5-1 | NA | CASRSLSRNTEAFF | TGCGCCAGCAGATCCCTTTCCCGGAACACTGAAGCTTTCTTT
TRBJ2-7 | few | TRBV9 | NA | CASSVLPGISYEQYF | TGTGCCAGCAGCGTACTGCCAGGGATCTCCTACGAGCAGTACTTC